A single sample is the source of the 9 T cell receptor beta chains below, sequenced in a study of blood T cells in healthy people across ages. Alongside a J-beta primer mix, a sample-barcoded 5' primer served in a second PCR lasting about 7 to 11 cycles. One entry per CDR3 protein results from TCRdb running MiXCR on the 5' RACE reads. Of roughly 1,300,000 distinct CDR3 sequences listed, around 59% were seen once; the top ten hold approximately 7%. Material: blood. The receptors stem from a man younger than 30 in good health.

This chain uses TRBV9 with TRBJ1-2, with D tentatively TRBD1 (6 bases). The V end was cut by 3 bases, the J end by 8 bases, with 17 bases between. Per the germline V gene, CDR1 is SGDLS and CDR2 is YYNGEE. The CDR3 loop spans 14 amino acids. The CDR3 is CASSGTGTPVGYTF. The DNA of the CDR3 is TGTGCCAGCAGCGGAACCGGGACACCCGTGGGCTACACCTTC.

The genes are TRBV7-9 and TRBJ2-2; D remains ambiguous. This CDR3 spans 14 amino acids. The V end was cut by 2 bases, the J end by 0 bases, with 4 bases between. CDR1 is SEHNR and CDR2 is FQNEAQ in the germline V gene (reference sequence). Written as DNA, the CDR3 is TGTGCCAGCAGCTTAAATCCGAACACCGGGGAGCTGTTTTTT. Residues: CASSLNPNTGELFF.

The V and J genes are TRBV2 and TRBJ1-6; D ambiguous. With 7 bases removed from V and 2 bases from J, the gap between germline ends came to 12 bases. Germline-derived CDR1 and CDR2 are SNHLY and FYNNEI. This CDR3 contains 15 residues. The CDR3 DNA sequence: TGTGCCAGCACCTCCGAGACAACCTATAATTCACCCCTCCACTTT. It codes for CASTSETTYNSPLHF.

V is TRBV5-1 and J is TRBJ2-7; D perhaps matches TRBD2 (6 bases). The CDR3 totals 17 residues. Germline CDR1 SGHRS, CDR2 YFSETQ. Trimming shortened V by 4 bases and J by 4 bases, and 24 bases separated the two germline ends. The CDR3 DNA is TGCGCCAGCAGCGATTCACTCGACAAGGAGGGTCGGTACGAGCAGTACTTC. This sequence encodes CASSDSLDKEGRYEQYF.

The rearrangement uses TRBV27 and TRBJ2-3; D remains ambiguous. This CDR3 is built from 11 residues. Trimming removed 10 bases from V and 2 bases from J, with 7 bases in between. Germline CDR1 is MNHEY and CDR2 is SMNVEV (reference sequence). The chain's CDR3 is CATAYTDTQYF. The CDR3 DNA sequence: TGTGCCACAGCATACACAGATACGCAGTATTTT.

As for this clonotype: At one end the junction does not follow the germline gene, possibly because of a read error. The V and J genes are TRBV6-2 or TRBV6-3 and TRBJ2-3, with D maybe TRBD2 (5 bases). The CDR3 extends over 13 amino acids. Germline CDR1 MNHEY, CDR2 SVGEGT. For the CDR3, the DNA is TGTGCCAGCAGTGACTCGATCGAGAGCGGGCAGTATTTT. As protein: CASSDSIESGQYF.

This clonotype was observed a handful of times. The V and J genes are TRBV29-1 and TRBJ2-1, with 9 bases that match TRBD1. Unmatched junction bases numbered 11, after V lost 1 base and J lost 7 bases. CDR3 length equals 16 residues. CDR1 is SQVTM and CDR2 is ANQGSEA in the germline V gene. The CDR3 sequence: CSVEGGRDREWNEQFF. CDR3 bases: TGCAGCGTTGAAGGGGGCCGGGACAGGGAATGGAATGAGCAGTTCTTC.

This chain links TRBV29-1 with TRBJ2-5, with D tentatively TRBD2 (5 bases). The J call may be in error: the DNA end matches TRBJ2-7 better. The germline CDR1 and CDR2 sequences are SQVTM and ANQGSEA. This CDR3 contains 14 residues. The CDR3 sequence: CSVPTPGRDYEQYF. CDR3 DNA sequence: TGCAGCGTTCCAACACCGGGTCGGGACTACGAGCAGTACTTC.

V gene TRBV20-1 combines with J gene TRBJ2-1, with D perhaps matching TRBD1 or TRBD2 (5 bases each). The CDR3 has 13 residues. Trimming took 5 bases from V and 7 from J, leaving 15 bases between them. Germline CDR1 reads DFQATT; CDR2 reads SNEGSKA (reference sequence). In DNA form, the CDR3 reads TGCAGTGCTGAGACGGGACCCACGAATGAGCAGTTCTTC. This gives the protein CSAETGPTNEQFF.